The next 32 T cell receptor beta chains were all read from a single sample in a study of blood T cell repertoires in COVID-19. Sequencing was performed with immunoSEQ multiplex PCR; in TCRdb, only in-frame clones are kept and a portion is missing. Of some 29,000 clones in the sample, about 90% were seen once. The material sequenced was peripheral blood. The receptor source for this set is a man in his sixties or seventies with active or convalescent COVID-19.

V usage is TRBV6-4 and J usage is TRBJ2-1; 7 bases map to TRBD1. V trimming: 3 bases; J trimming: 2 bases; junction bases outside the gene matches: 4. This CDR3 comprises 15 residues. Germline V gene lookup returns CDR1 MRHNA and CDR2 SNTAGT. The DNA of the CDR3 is TGTGCCAGCAGTGAGTGGACAGGCCCCTACAATGAGCAGTTCTTC. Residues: CASSEWTGPYNEQFF.

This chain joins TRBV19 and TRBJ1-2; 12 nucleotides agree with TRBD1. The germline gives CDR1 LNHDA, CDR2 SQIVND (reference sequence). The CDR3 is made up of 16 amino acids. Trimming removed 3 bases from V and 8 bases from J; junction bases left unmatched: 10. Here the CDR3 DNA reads TGTGCCAGTAGTATTGATCCGGGACAGGGGGCGCAGGGCTACACCTTC. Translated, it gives CASSIDPGQGAQGYTF.

Here the CDR3 DNA reads TGCGCCAGCAGCTTGGCCACTAGCGGGAGATCAGAGACCCAGTACTTC. The encoded protein is CASSLATSGRSETQYF. The chain carries TRBV5-1 and TRBJ2-5, with 11 bases matching TRBD2. The J segment lost 4 bases and the V segment lost 0 bases, leaving 5 bases of the junction unmatched. Per germline, CDR1 SGHRS and CDR2 YFSETQ. The CDR3 runs 16 residues. The whole variable domain, remainder taken from reference TRBV5-1 and TRBJ2-5, is KAGVTQTPRYLIKTRGQQVTLSCSPISGHRSVSWYQQTPGQGLQFLFEYFSETQRNKGNFPGRFSGRQFSNSRSEMNVSTLELGDSALYLCASSLATSGRSETQYFGPGTRLLVL.

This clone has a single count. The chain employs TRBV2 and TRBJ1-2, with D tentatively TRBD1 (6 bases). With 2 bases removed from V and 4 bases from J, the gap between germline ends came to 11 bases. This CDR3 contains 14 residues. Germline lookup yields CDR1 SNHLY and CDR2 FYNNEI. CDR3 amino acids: CASSETGPSYGYTF. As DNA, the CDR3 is TGTGCCAGCAGTGAAACAGGGCCCTCCTATGGCTACACCTTC.

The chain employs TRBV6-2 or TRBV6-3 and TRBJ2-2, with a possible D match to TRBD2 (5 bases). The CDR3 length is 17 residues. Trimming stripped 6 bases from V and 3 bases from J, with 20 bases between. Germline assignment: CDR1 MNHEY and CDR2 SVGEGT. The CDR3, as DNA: TGTGCCAGCAGCCCCTGGATCCCCGGGGTTCACACCGGGGAGCTGTTTTTT. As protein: CASSPWIPGVHTGELFF.

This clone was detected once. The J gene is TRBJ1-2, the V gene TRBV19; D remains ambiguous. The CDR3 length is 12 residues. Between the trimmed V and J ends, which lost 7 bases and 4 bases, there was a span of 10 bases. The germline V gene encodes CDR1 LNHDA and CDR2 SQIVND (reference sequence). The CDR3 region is CASTEGFYGYTF. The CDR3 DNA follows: TGTGCCAGTACGGAGGGTTTCTATGGCTACACCTTC. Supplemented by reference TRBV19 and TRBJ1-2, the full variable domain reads DGGITQSPKYLFRKEGQNVTLSCEQNLNHDAMYWYRQDPGQGLRLIYYSQIVNDFQKGDIAEGYSVSREKKESFPLTVTSAQKNPTAFYLCASTEGFYGYTFGSGTRLTVV.

DNA of the CDR3: TGTGCCAGCAGCTTAGAGGGGGCGAGTGGCTACACCTTC. This gives the protein CASSLEGASGYTF. V and J are TRBV7-9 and TRBJ1-2, with 7 positions matching TRBD1. The length of the CDR3 is 13 residues. Germline CDR1 SEHNR, CDR2 FQNEAQ (reference sequence). After removal of 1 base from V and 7 bases from J, the junction contained 3 bases not matched to a gene. The full variable domain, completed using reference TRBV7-9 and TRBJ1-2, is DTGVSQNPRHKITKRGQNVTFRCDPISEHNRLYWYRQTLGQGPEFLTYFQNEAQLEKSRLLSDRFSAERPKGSFSTLEIQRTEQGDSAMYLCASSLEGASGYTFGSGTRLTVV.

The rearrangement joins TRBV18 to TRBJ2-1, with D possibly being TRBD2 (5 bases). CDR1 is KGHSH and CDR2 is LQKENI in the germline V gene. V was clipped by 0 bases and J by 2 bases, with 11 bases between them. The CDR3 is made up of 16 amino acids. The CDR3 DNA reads TGTGCCAGCTCACCACCCTCTAGCCGCACCTACAATGAGCAGTTCTTC. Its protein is CASSPPSSRTYNEQFF.

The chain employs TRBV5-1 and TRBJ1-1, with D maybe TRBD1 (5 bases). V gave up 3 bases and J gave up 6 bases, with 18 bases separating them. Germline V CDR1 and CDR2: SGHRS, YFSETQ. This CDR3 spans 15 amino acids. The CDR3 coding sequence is TGCGCCAGCAGCTCCTGGGGCAGGGAGGGAGCTGAAGCTTTCTTT. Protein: CASSSWGREGAEAFF.

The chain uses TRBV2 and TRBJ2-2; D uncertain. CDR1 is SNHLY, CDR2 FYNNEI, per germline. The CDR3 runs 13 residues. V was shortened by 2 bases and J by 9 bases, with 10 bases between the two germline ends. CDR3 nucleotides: TGTGCCAGCAGTGAACGGCCGACTCGGGAGCTGTTTTTT. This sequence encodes CASSERPTRELFF.

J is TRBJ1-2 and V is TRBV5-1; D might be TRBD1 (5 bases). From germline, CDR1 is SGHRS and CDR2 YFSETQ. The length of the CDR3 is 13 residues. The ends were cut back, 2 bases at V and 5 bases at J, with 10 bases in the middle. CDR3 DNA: TGCGCCAGCAGCTTAGACAGCACTTATGGCTACACCTTC. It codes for CASSLDSTYGYTF.

The CDR3 bases are TGTGCCAGCAGGGCAGGCAATCAGCCCCAGCATTTT. It yields the protein CASRAGNQPQHF. The rearrangement uses TRBV28 and TRBJ1-5, with unresolved D. This CDR3 is built from 12 residues. The V end was cut by 6 bases, the J end by 2 bases, with 5 bases between. The germline V gene encodes CDR1 MDHEN and CDR2 SYDVKM.

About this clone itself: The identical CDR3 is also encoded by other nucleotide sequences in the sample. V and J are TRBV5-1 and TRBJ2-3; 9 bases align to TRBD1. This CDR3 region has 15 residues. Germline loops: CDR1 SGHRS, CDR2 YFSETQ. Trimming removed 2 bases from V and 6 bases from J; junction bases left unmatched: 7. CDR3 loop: CASSLPGQGRDTQYF. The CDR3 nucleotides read TGCGCCAGCAGCTTACCGGGACAGGGTCGTGATACGCAGTATTTT.

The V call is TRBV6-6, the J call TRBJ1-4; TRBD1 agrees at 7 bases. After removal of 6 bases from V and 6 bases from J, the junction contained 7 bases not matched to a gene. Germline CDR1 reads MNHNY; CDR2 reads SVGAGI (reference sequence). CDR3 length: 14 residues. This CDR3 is CASSSRGPDEKLFF. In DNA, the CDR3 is TGTGCCAGCAGCTCAAGGGGGCCTGATGAAAAACTGTTTTTT.

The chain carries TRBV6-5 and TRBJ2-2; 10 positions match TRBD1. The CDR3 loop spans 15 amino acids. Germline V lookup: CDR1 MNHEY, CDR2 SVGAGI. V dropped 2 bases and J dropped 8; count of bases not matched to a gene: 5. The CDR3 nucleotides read TGTGCCAGCAGTTACGGGGACAGGGGATCTGGGGAGCTGTTTTTT. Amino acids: CASSYGDRGSGELFF.

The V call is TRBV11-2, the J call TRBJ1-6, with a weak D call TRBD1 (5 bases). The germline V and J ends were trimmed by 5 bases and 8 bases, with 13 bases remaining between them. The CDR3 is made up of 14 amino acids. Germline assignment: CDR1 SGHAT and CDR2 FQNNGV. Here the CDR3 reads CASSTVGAYSPLHF. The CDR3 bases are TGTGCCAGCAGCACAGTAGGGGCATATTCACCCCTCCACTTT. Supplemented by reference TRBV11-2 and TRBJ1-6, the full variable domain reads EAGVAQSPRYKIIEKRQSVAFWCNPISGHATLYWYQQILGQGPKLLIQFQNNGVVDDSQLPKDRFSAERLKGVDSTLKIQPAKLEDSAVYLCASSTVGAYSPLHFGNGTRLTVT.

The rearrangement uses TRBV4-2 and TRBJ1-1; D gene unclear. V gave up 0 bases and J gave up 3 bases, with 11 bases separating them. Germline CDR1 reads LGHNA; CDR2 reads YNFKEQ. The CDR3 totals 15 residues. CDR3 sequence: CASSQDYGGHTEAFF. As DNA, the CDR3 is TGTGCCAGCAGCCAAGACTACGGAGGCCACACTGAAGCTTTCTTT.

The CDR3: CATSNPQGIWRGYTF. The CDR3 region has the DNA TGTGCCACCAGCAACCCGCAGGGTATCTGGCGTGGCTACACCTTC. The genes are TRBV15 and TRBJ1-2, with D perhaps TRBD1 (5 bases). The CDR3 is 15 residues long. V lost 4 bases and J 7 bases, leaving 19 bases between the germline ends. From germline, CDR1 is LNHNV and CDR2 YYDKDF (reference sequence).

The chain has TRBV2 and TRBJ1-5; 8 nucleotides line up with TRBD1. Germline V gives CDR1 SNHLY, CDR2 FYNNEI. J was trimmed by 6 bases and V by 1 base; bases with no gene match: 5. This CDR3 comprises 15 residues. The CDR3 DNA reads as TGTGCCAGCAGTGAAGTGCAGGGGGCCGTTCAGCCCCAGCATTTT. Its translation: CASSEVQGAVQPQHF.

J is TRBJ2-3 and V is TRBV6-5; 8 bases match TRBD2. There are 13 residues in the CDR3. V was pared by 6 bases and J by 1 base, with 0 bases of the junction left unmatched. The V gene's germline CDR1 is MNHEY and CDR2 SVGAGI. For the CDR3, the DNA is TGTGCCAGCAGACTAGCGGGCACAGATACGCAGTATTTT. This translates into CASRLAGTDTQYF.

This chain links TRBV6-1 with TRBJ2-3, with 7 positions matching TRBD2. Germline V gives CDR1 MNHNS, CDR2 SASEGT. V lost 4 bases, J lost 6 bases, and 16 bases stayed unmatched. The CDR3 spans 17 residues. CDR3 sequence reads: CASSARSGGGARDTQYF. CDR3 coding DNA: TGTGCCAGCAGTGCCCGCTCTGGCGGGGGAGCCAGGGATACGCAGTATTTT.

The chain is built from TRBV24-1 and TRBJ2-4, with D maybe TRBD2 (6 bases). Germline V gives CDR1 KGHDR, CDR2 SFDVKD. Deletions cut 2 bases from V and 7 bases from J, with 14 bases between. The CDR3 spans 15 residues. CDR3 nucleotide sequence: TGTGCCACCAGTGATTCCCGGGGAGGCGGGAACATTCAGTACTTC. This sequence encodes CATSDSRGGGNIQYF.

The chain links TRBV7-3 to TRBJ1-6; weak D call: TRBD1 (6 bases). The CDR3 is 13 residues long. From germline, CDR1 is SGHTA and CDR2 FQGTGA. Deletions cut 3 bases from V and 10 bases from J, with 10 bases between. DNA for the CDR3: TGTGCCAGCAGCTTGGGGGGGCCATCACCCCTCCACTTT. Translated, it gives CASSLGGPSPLHF.

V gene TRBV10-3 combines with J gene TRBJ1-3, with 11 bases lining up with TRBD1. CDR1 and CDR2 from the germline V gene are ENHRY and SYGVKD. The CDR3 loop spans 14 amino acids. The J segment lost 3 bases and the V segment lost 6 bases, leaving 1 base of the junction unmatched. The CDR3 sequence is CAIRGQGDGNTIYF. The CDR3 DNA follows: TGTGCCATCAGGGGACAGGGGGATGGAAACACCATATATTTT.

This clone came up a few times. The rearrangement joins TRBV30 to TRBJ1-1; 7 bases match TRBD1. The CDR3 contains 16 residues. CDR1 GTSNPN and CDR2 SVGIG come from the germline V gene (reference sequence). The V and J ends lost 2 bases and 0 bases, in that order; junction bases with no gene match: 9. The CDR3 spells CAWSRDSRFLNTEAFF. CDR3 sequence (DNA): TGTGCCTGGAGTCGGGACAGCCGATTTTTGAACACTGAAGCTTTCTTT.

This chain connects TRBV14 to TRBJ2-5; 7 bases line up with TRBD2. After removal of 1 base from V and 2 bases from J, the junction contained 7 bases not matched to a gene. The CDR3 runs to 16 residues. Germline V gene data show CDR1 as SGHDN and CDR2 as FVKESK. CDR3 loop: CASSQVTSAIQETQYF. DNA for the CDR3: TGTGCCAGCAGCCAAGTTACTAGCGCCATACAAGAGACCCAGTACTTC.

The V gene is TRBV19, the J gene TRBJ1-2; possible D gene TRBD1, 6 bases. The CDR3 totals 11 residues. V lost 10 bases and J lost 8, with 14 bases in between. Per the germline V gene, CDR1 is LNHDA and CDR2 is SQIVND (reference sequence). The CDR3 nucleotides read TGTGCCACCTCGAGGGGGTACGGCTACACCTTC. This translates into CATSRGYGYTF.

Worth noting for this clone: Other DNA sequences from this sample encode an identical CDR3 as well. CDR3 residues: CSASSGNQPQHF. DNA for the CDR3: TGCAGTGCTAGTTCGGGCAATCAGCCCCAGCATTTT. The chain recombines TRBV20-1 with TRBJ1-5; D not certain. Germline values: CDR1 DFQATT, CDR2 SNEGSKA (reference sequence). V was shortened by 3 bases and J by 2 bases, with 5 bases between the two germline ends. There are 12 residues in the CDR3.

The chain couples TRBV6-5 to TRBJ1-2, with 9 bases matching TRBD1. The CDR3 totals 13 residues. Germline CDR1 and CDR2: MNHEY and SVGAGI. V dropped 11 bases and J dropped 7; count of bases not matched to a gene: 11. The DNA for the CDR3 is TGTGCCTCCGTGGACAGGGGTATAGGTGGCTACACCTTC. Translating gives CASVDRGIGGYTF.

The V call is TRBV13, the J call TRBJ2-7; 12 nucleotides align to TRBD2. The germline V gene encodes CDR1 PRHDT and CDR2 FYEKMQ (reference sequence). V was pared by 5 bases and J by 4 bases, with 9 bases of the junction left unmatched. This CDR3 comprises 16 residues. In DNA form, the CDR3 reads TGTGCCAGCAGCCCCACGCTAGCGGGAGGGCCATACGAGCAGTACTTC. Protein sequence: CASSPTLAGGPYEQYF. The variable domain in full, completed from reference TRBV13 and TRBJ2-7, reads AAGVIQSPRHLIKEKRETATLKCYPIPRHDTVYWYQQGPGQDPQFLISFYEKMQSDKGSIPDRFSAQQFSDYHSELNMSSLELGDSALYFCASSPTLAGGPYEQYFGPGTRLTVT.

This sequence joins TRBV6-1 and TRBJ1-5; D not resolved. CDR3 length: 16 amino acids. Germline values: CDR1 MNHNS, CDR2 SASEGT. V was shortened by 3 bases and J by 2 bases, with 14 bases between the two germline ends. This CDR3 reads CASSEISGMGNQPQHF. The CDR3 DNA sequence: TGTGCCAGCAGTGAGATATCGGGGATGGGCAATCAGCCCCAGCATTTT.

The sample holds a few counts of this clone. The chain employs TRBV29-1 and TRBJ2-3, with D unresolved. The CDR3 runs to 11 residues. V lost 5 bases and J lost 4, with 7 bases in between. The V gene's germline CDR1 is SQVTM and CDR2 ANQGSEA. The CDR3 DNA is TGCAGCGTTCCAGGTTCAGATACGCAGTATTTT. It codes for CSVPGSDTQYF.